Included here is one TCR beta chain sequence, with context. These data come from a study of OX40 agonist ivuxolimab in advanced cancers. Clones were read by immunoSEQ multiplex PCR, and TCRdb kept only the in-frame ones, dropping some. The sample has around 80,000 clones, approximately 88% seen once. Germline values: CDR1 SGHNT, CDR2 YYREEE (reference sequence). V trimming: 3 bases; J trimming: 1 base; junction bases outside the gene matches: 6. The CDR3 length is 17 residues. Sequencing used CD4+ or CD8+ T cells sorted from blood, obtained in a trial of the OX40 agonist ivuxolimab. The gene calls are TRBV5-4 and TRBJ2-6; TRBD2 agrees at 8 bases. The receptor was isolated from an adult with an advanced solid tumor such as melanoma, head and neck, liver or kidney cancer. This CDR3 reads CASSSIREGSGANVLTF. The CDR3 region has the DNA TGTGCCAGCAGCTCGATTCGGGAGGGATCTGGGGCCAACGTCCTGACTTTC.